The rows below give T cell receptor beta chains drawn from one sample of a study of T cells after posttransplantation cyclophosphamide. Produced via immunoSEQ multiplex PCR; TCRdb's table is partial and in-frame only. The data contain fewer than 30,000 clones, roughly 86% of them singletons. Sequenced input: PBMCs. These receptors were collected from a woman aged 55-69 years with a blood cancer, CMV-positive, and with a related stem cell donor. The CDR3 runs from the conserved cysteine through the conserved F or W. The D gene is left open where the match is weak. The size of a clone is reported for some rows only, either as once, few or many, or as a class for expanded clones.

d_gene	len	abundance	v_gene	j_gene	CDR3aa	CDR3nt
TRBD1	13	.	TRBV5-4	TRBJ2-5	CASRPNRGQTQYF	TGTGCCAGCAGACCTAACAGGGGCCAGACCCAGTACTTC
TRBD1	15	.	TRBV30	TRBJ1-6	CAWSVSGTGPKPLHF	TGTGCCTGGAGTGTGTCCGGGACAGGGCCTAAACCCCTCCACTTT
.	15	.	TRBV9	TRBJ2-1	CASSVAGSNYNEQFF	TGTGCCAGCAGCGTAGCGGGATCGAACTACAATGAGCAGTTCTTC
TRBD2	13	.	TRBV11-3	TRBJ2-5	CASSLSGRETQYF	TGTGCCAGCAGCCTTAGCGGGAGGGAGACCCAGTACTTC
TRBD1	19	.	TRBV7-9	TRBJ2-2	CASSLTYPGQGKNTGELFF	TGTGCCAGCAGCTTGACTTACCCGGGACAGGGGAAAAACACCGGGGAGCTGTTTTTT
TRBD1	18	.	TRBV5-4	TRBJ1-5	CASSFGHSSSTGHQPQHF	TGTGCCAGCAGCTTTGGCCACTCGTCCTCGACAGGGCATCAGCCCCAGCATTTT
TRBD1	15	.	TRBV6-5	TRBJ1-4	CASSSDRASNEKLFF	TGTGCCAGCAGCAGTGACAGGGCCAGTAATGAAAAACTGTTTTTT
TRBD1	14	.	TRBV2	TRBJ1-5	CASSGGQGNQPQHF	TGTGCCAGCAGCGGAGGACAGGGCAATCAGCCCCAGCATTTT
.	18	.	TRBV4-1	TRBJ1-3	CASSPGGGLPYSGNTIYF	TGCGCCAGCAGCCCCGGCGGGGGGCTCCCTTATTCTGGAAACACCATATATTTT
TRBD2	18	.	TRBV19	TRBJ2-6	CASSAGVAGGNGANVLTF	TGTGCCAGTAGTGCTGGTGTTGCGGGAGGGAATGGGGCCAACGTCCTGACTTTC
.	15	.	TRBV4-2	TRBJ2-5	CASSQDLTMQETQYF	TGTGCCAGCAGCCAAGATCTGACTATGCAAGAGACCCAGTACTTC
TRBD2	15	.	TRBV5-1	TRBJ2-2	CASSTGLADTGELFF	TGCGCCAGCAGCACTGGACTAGCGGACACCGGGGAGCTGTTTTTT
TRBD1	12	.	TRBV19	TRBJ2-5	CATTNRGETQYF	TGTGCCACCACGAACAGGGGAGAGACCCAGTACTTC
.	14	.	TRBV6-6	TRBJ1-1	CASSFRDSIAEAFF	TGTGCCAGCAGTTTCCGGGACTCGATCGCTGAAGCTTTCTTT
.	15	.	TRBV27	TRBJ1-6	CASRPPQVQNSPLHF	TGTGCCAGCAGACCACCTCAGGTTCAGAATTCACCCCTCCACTTT
.	13	.	TRBV18	TRBJ2-1	CASSPLASGEQFF	TGTGCCAGCTCACCACTGGCTTCGGGGGAGCAGTTCTTC
TRBD1	15	.	TRBV29-1	TRBJ1-2	CSVRLKGAQGYGYTF	TGCAGCGTACGCCTAAAGGGGGCGCAGGGTTATGGCTACACCTTC
.	14	.	TRBV7-8	TRBJ2-7	CASSPDSHGGEQYF	TGTGCCAGCAGCCCTGACTCGCATGGAGGCGAGCAGTACTTC
.	15	.	TRBV19	TRBJ2-3	CASSQDRFGTDTQYF	TGTGCCAGTAGTCAGGACAGATTCGGAACAGATACGCAGTATTTT
TRBD2	16	.	TRBV4-1	TRBJ2-1	CASSHPLAGGGNEQFF	TGCGCCAGCAGCCATCCACTAGCGGGAGGGGGCAATGAGCAGTTCTTC
TRBD1	13	few	TRBV6-1	TRBJ2-5	CASGRQGQETQYF	TGTGCCAGCGGTAGACAGGGGCAAGAGACCCAGTACTTC
TRBD1	14	.	TRBV19	TRBJ1-2	CASSFTTGLGGYTF	TGTGCCAGTAGTTTCACGACAGGGTTGGGTGGCTACACCTTC
TRBD1	15	few	TRBV5-1	TRBJ1-1	CASSSIQGVGTEAFF	TGCGCCAGCAGCTCTATACAGGGGGTGGGCACTGAAGCTTTCTTT
TRBD2	15	.	TRBV5-1	TRBJ2-2	CASRVLAGGYGELFF	TGCGCCAGCAGAGTACTAGCGGGAGGCTACGGGGAGCTGTTTTTT
TRBD1	17	once	TRBV19	TRBJ1-6	CASRTLRTGDYNSPLHF	TGTGCCAGTAGGACCCTGAGGACAGGGGACTATAATTCACCCCTCCACTTT
TRBD2	17	.	TRBV5-1	TRBJ2-5	CASSSDPLAGGRETQYF	TGCGCCAGCAGCTCCGACCCACTAGCGGGAGGGCGGGAGACCCAGTACTTC
.	16	.	TRBV7-2	TRBJ1-4	CASSFQYGATNEKLFF	TGTGCCAGCAGCTTCCAATACGGTGCAACTAATGAAAAACTGTTTTTT
TRBD2	15	.	TRBV5-6	TRBJ2-3	CAGSRLAGETDTQYF	TGTGCCGGCAGCCGACTAGCGGGAGAGACAGATACGCAGTATTTT
.	11	.	TRBV27	TRBJ2-1	CASSFYGEQFF	TGTGCCAGCAGTTTTTACGGTGAGCAGTTCTTC
TRBD1	15	.	TRBV27	TRBJ1-5	CASKKDGQVNQPQHF	TGTGCCAGCAAAAAAGACGGACAGGTCAATCAGCCCCAGCATTTT
TRBD2	16	.	TRBV27	TRBJ2-1	CASSFLLAGGTNEQFF	TGTGCCAGCAGTTTCCTACTAGCGGGAGGTACGAATGAGCAGTTCTTC
TRBD2	15	.	TRBV7-2	TRBJ2-1	CASSSGLAGVPEQFF	TGTGCCAGCAGCTCCGGACTAGCGGGAGTTCCTGAGCAGTTCTTC
.	15	.	TRBV4-1	TRBJ2-7	CASSQGQGYSYEQYF	TGCGCCAGCAGCCAAGGGCAGGGTTATTCCTACGAGCAGTACTTC
.	14	.	TRBV5-1	TRBJ2-1	CASRETFSYNEQLF	TGCGCCAGCAGGGAGACGTTCTCCTACAATGAGCAGCTCTTC
TRBD2	13	.	TRBV7-2	TRBJ2-3	CASSQSTSGTQYF	TGTGCCAGCAGCCAGTCTACTAGCGGCACGCAGTATTTT
.	13	.	TRBV19	TRBJ2-3	CASSFQSTDTQYF	TGTGCCAGTAGCTTCCAGAGCACAGATACGCAGTATTTT
.	13	.	TRBV18	TRBJ1-2	CASSPGGDYGYTF	TGTGCCAGCTCACCGGGAGGGGACTATGGCTACACCTTC
.	14	.	TRBV5-1	TRBJ2-3	CASSLRTATDTQYF	TGCGCCAGCAGCTTAAGGACAGCTACAGATACGCAGTATTTT
.	14	.	TRBV5-1	TRBJ2-1	CASGIGQRLGEQFF	TGCGCCAGCGGGATAGGACAGAGGCTGGGTGAGCAGTTCTTC
TRBD1	15	.	TRBV6-6	TRBJ2-1	CASSSWQGAGNEQFF	TGTGCCAGCAGTTCGTGGCAGGGGGCAGGTAATGAGCAGTTCTTC
TRBD2	16	.	TRBV5-1	TRBJ2-5	CASSLERTSGAATQYF	TGCGCCAGCAGCTTGGAACGGACTAGCGGGGCAGCGACCCAGTACTTC
.	14	.	TRBV10-3	TRBJ1-2	CATRWQGDSNGYTF	TGTGCCACCCGGTGGCAGGGTGATTCAAATGGCTACACCTTC